This T cell receptor beta chain was sequenced in a study of blood T cells in healthy people across ages (dated by TCRdb to the mid-2010s). Concerning the study at large: Template switching captured roughly one uniquely barcoded TCR beta cDNA molecule per two T cells in model experiments. The study measured age-related changes in TCR beta repertoire diversity using deep sequencing normalized with unique cDNA molecular identifiers. To avoid experimental bias, donors of different ages were distributed randomly across sequencing lanes. Using the same blood draw, the study looked at two additional independent replicas of 1 million unique cDNA reads for two donors, one aged 18 to 30 and the other aged 80 or older. Donors were grouped into four age groups: young (average roughly 15 years), middle-aged (39), aged (around 62) and long-lived (about 82).

About this clonotype: Its cognate antigen has yet to be identified. The sample holds no much larger clone one base away, and base qualities are not on file.

The method behind the library was 5' RACE. The data were produced on an Illumina HiSeq 2500. A second PCR of roughly 7 to 11 cycles was performed with a sample-barcoded 5' primer and a J-beta primer mix. Each TCR beta cDNA molecule received a unique molecular identifier from a template-switch 5' adaptor carrying 12 random nucleotides. At least 2.5 million CDR3-containing paired-end reads were obtained from each sample. First-strand cDNA was synthesized from all RNA with the Mint cDNA synthesis kit, primed by a TRBC-specific oligonucleotide. Following uracil-DNA glycosylase treatment, a first 18-cycle PCR with universal primers M1SS and BC2_uni_R was performed on all cDNA. For the original study's pipeline: Normalization of each sample was performed by random selection of 1 million high-quality reads, each carrying a distinct molecular identifier. Reads sharing molecular identifiers were discarded rather than binned into consensus sequences. MiTCR, set to a Q25 quality threshold and the strictest error-elimination algorithm, was used for CDR3 identification, clonotype clustering and error correction. A nonparametric unseen species model with Euler transformation was used to estimate lower-bound total TCR beta diversity. The public reads were quality trimmed at Q25 with fastp and then assembled into clones with MiXCR by TCRdb, keeping productive beta chains. Duplicate CDR3 protein sequences are folded into a single record with the most common DNA and genes. TCRdb, not the authors, supplied the V and J calls. The sample profile shows about 1,400,000 distinct CDR3 sequences; roughly 60% of them were found once. The ten biggest clones cover more than 6% of the sample.

Counted from cysteine to phenylalanine, this CDR3 has 15 amino acids. CDR3 DNA only is kept here, 45 bases in frame from base 1. The germline V gene specifies MNHEY as CDR1 and SVGAGI as CDR2. The junction carries 12 bases between V and J, which are trimmed by 5 bases and 0 bases respectively. Overall study results and their limits: Compared with the aged group, the long-lived group had more naive CD4+ T cells, fewer expanded clones and increased TCR diversity, a pattern suggesting age selection. Observed TCR beta diversity per million T cells fell roughly linearly with age, and a significant reduction was already apparent by age around 36. There was a strong correlation between observed TCR beta diversity and the percentage of naive T cells measured by flow cytometry. Because donor CMV infection status was unknown, age-related changes in expanded clonotypes were potentially confounded. Estimates of total diversity based on one million sequenced T cells were regarded as lower bounds and as underestimates. Since profiling was done on bulk unsorted PBMCs, naive and antigen-experienced compartments could not be conclusively compared.

Systemically healthy Caucasian individuals from Russia, 39 in total and aged roughly 6 to 100 years, were included as donors. Each donor gave about 9.7 milliliters of peripheral blood, drawn into EDTA-treated Vacutainer tubes. Ficoll-Paque density-gradient centrifugation was used to isolate PBMCs, with at least 6 million per sample. Trizol reagent was used to extract total RNA from PBMCs, with at least 6 micrograms per sample. The percentages of naive CD45RAhigh/CD27high T cells were determined by flow cytometry on a PBMC aliquot from every donor. The sequencing input was blood. This sequence originates from a man younger than 35 in good health. The V gene is TRBV6-5 and the J gene is TRBJ2-3; D gene: possibly TRBD2, on 5 matching bases. The DNA sequence follows: TGTGCCAGCAGTGGAGAGGGTGCTAGCACAGATACGCAGTATTTT. Protein translation: CASSGEGASTDTQYF.